The source of this T cell receptor (beta chain) is a study of blood T cell repertoires in COVID-19. Study-level information: COVID-19 samples collected from the United States, Italy and Spain covered acute and convalescent phases. In each case, the material was cDNA or gDNA derived from T cells, B-cell-depleted T cells, or PBMCs.

Under the authors' procedure: Using reference gene primer amplification, nucleated cell counts were estimated. TCRdb's table, derived via immunoSEQ multiplex PCR, lists solely in-frame clones and lacks some. That table supplies the V and J calls and clone size; D and trimming were determined from the DNA. Here the sample spans under 350,000 clones, more than 85% being singletons. V lost 5 bases and J lost 2; bases outside the gene matches: 13. This CDR3 is 17 amino acids long. Looked up from germline, CDR1 is SQVTM and CDR2 is ANQGSEA. The source of this sequence is a middle-aged man with acute or convalescent COVID-19. The sequenced sample was peripheral blood. The chain uses TRBV29-1 and TRBJ2-2, with 8 bases aligning to TRBD2. In nucleotides, the CDR3 is TGCAGCGTTACAGCCGGGGTAGCGGGGAGTAACACCGGGGAGCTGTTTTTT. Residues: CSVTAGVAGSNTGELFF.